This T cell receptor beta chain is from a study of neurological immune-mediated disorders. Whole-study findings and limits: The study found no CDR3 amino acid sequences shared by expanded clones across subjects, suggesting private repertoires in all groups. Expansion of TCR clones was greatest in HTLV-1-associated myelopathy and smallest in multiple sclerosis, where it fell below that of healthy controls. Association of the multiple sclerosis repertoire cluster with clinical or MRI features was not observed for any feature.

This clonotype was counted many times. Its antigen is unknown. The length of the CDR3 is 17 residues. The J segment lost 0 bases and the V segment lost 4 bases, leaving 6 bases of the junction unmatched. Germline CDR1 and CDR2: SGHDN and FVKESK. For the unsorted libraries, 2 million PBMCs stored at -80 C served as input. TCRdb redid the calling of the 5' RACE reads with MiXCR, one entry per CDR3 protein. Counted here are 60,000 or so distinct CDR3 sequences, 3% to 4% occurring once; the ten biggest clones make up approximately 7.1%. V usage is TRBV14 and J usage is TRBJ2-1, with 10 bases that match TRBD2. The sequenced material came from PBMCs. This TCR was sampled from a woman aged 55-69 years with multiple sclerosis. Written as DNA, the CDR3 is TGTGCCAGCAGCCCCGCCCTAGCGGGGGCCTCCTACAATGAGCAGTTCTTC. Amino acid sequence: CASSPALAGASYNEQFF. Complete variable domain (other parts from reference TRBV14 and TRBJ2-1): EAGVTQFPSHSVIEKGQTVTLRCDPISGHDNLYWYRRVMGKEIKFLLHFVKESKQDESGMPNNRFLAERTGGTYSTLKVQPAELEDSGVYFCASSPALAGASYNEQFFGPGTRLTVL.